These T cell receptor beta chains were read from a single sample in a study of neurological immune-mediated disorders. TCRdb redid the calling of the 5' RACE reads with MiXCR, one entry per CDR3 protein. Of nearly 60,000 distinct CDR3 sequences in the sample, approximately 3.6% were seen once. The sample consisted of PBMCs. The receptor set was obtained from a woman in her sixties with multiple sclerosis. The CDR3 runs from the conserved cysteine through the conserved F or W. D genes are given only for firm matches. Only part of the rows carry a size: once, few, many, or a class if the clone is expanded.

j_call | v_call | d_call | clone_size | cdr3_nt | cdr3_aa
TRBJ2-7 | TRBV20-1 | TRBD2 | many | TGCAGTACTGGAAAGGGACTAGCGGGATACGAGCAGTACTTC | CSTGKGLAGYEQYF
TRBJ2-7 | TRBV7-9 | - | many | TGTGCCAGCAGCTTACAGGGGGGGGCCTACGAGCAGTACTTC | CASSLQGGAYEQYF
TRBJ1-2 | TRBV5-1 | - | many | TGCGCCAGCAGCTTGCAGTCCGAGTATGGCTACACCTTC | CASSLQSEYGYTF
TRBJ1-3 | TRBV6-5 | - | many | TGTGCCAGCAGTTACTCGCCCCCTCCGGCTGGAAACACCATATATTTT | CASSYSPPPAGNTIYF
TRBJ1-2 | TRBV5-6 | - | many | TGTGCCAGCAGCGGTAATTTCTATGGCTACACCTTC | CASSGNFYGYTF
TRBJ1-2 | TRBV5-1 | - | many | TGCGCCAGCAGCCCGACAGTGACGAACTATGGCTACACCTTC | CASSPTVTNYGYTF
TRBJ1-5 | TRBV10-3 | TRBD1 | - | TGTGCCATTTCACAGGGGCAGAATCAGCCTCAGAATTTT | CAISQGQNQPQNF
TRBJ1-2 | TRBV28 | - | - | TGTGCCAGCAGTTTAACCACCGGGACTACGTTC | CASSLTTGTTF
TRBJ2-1 | TRBV20-1 | - | many | TGCAGTGCCCGAAGGTCTAGCGTTAATGAGCAGTTCTTC | CSARRSSVNEQFF
TRBJ2-4 | TRBV4-1 | - | many | TGCGCCAGCAGCCAAGGACTTTCGGGGGGCCGGGCCAAAAACATTCAGTACTTC | CASSQGLSGGRAKNIQYF
TRBJ2-1 | TRBV6-2/TRBV6-3 | - | - | TGTGCCAGCAATGCGCTGAGCTCCTACAATGAGCAGTTCTTC | CASNALSSYNEQFF
TRBJ2-1 | TRBV10-3 | TRBD2 | many | TGTGCCATCTGGGACCCAAGCGGGAGGGCCGGGAATGAGCAGTTCTTC | CAIWDPSGRAGNEQFF
TRBJ2-1 | TRBV5-1 | TRBD2 | many | TGCGCCAGCAGCCCTCTAGCGGGGTCCTACAATGAGCAGTTCTTC | CASSPLAGSYNEQFF
TRBJ1-2 | TRBV5-6 | - | many | TGTGCCAGCAGCTCATATTCCTATGGCTACACCTTC | CASSSYSYGYTF
TRBJ2-1 | TRBV12-3/TRBV12-4 | - | many | TGTGCCAGCAGCCGCCGGGACGCCGGGTTTAATGAGCAGTTCTTC | CASSRRDAGFNEQFF
TRBJ1-6 | TRBV6-2/TRBV6-3 | TRBD1 | many | TGTGCCAGCAGTTACTCCGCAGGGGGCAATTCACCCCTCCACTTT | CASSYSAGGNSPLHF
TRBJ1-3 | TRBV29-1 | - | many | TGCAGCGTTCTTATCAGGGCTGGAAACACCATATATTTT | CSVLIRAGNTIYF
TRBJ2-1 | TRBV9 | TRBD1 | many | TGTGCCAGCAGCGTAGAGACAGGGGTGGGCAATGAGCAGTTCTTC | CASSVETGVGNEQFF
TRBJ2-1 | TRBV9 | TRBD2 | many | TGTGCCAGCAGCGTAGGGACTAGCGGGAGGGCCGGTTCTAGCATTGAGCAGTTCTTC | CASSVGTSGRAGSSIEQFF
TRBJ1-2 | TRBV7-3 | TRBD1 | many | TGTGCCAGCAGCTTGGGAGGACAGGTCTATGGCTACACCTTC | CASSLGGQVYGYTF
TRBJ2-1 | TRBV20-1 | TRBD2 | many | TGCAGTTACCCGGGACTAGCGGGAACCACCTACAATGAGCAGTTCTTC | CSYPGLAGTTYNEQFF
TRBJ2-2 | TRBV2 | - | many | TGTGCCAGCAGCGGACAGACTTATAACACCGGGGAGCTGTTTTTT | CASSGQTYNTGELFF
TRBJ2-1 | TRBV28 | TRBD1 | many | TGTGCCAGCAGTTATCCGGGACAGGGGAGGCAGCGGTCCTACAATGAGCAGTTCTTC | CASSYPGQGRQRSYNEQFF
TRBJ2-1 | TRBV10-2 | - | many | TGCGCCACAGGGGCCTACAATGAGCAGTTCTTC | CATGAYNEQFF
TRBJ1-2 | TRBV5-1 | - | many | TGCGCCAGCAGCTTCTACGGTACTAACTATGGCTACACCTTC | CASSFYGTNYGYTF
TRBJ2-7 | TRBV5-1 | TRBD1 | few | TGCGCCAGCAGCAGCCGGGACAGGGGCTACGAGCAGTACTTC | CASSSRDRGYEQYF
TRBJ1-2 | TRBV12-3/TRBV12-4 | - | many | TGTGCCAGCAGTTGGCAGTCAGGAGGCTACACCTTC | CASSWQSGGYTF
TRBJ2-6 | TRBV27 | - | many | TGTGCCAGCAGACCTGACTTTTCTGGGGCCAACGTCCTGACTTTC | CASRPDFSGANVLTF
TRBJ2-1 | TRBV28 | - | many | TGTGCCAGCATCCCCCCCGCTAGCGAGAATTACAATGAGCAGTTCTTC | CASIPPASENYNEQFF
TRBJ2-5 | TRBV24-1 | - | many | TGTGCCACCAGTGATTGGGACTACCAAGAGACCCAGTACTTC | CATSDWDYQETQYF
TRBJ2-6 | TRBV7-2 | TRBD1 | many | TGTGCCAGCAGCAAGCCTCCGGGACAGCCGAGCTCTGGGGCCAACGTCCTGACTTTC | CASSKPPGQPSSGANVLTF
TRBJ2-3 | TRBV20-1 | - | few | TGCAGTGCGAGAGGGGTGGGTTACACAGATACGCAGTATTTT | CSARGVGYTDTQYF
TRBJ1-4 | TRBV4-3 | - | many | TGCGCCAGCGCGCACAGTACTAATGAAAAACTGTTTTTT | CASAHSTNEKLFF
TRBJ1-1 | TRBV5-1 | - | many | TGCGCCAGCAGCACGCAAGGAGACACTGAAGCTTTCTTT | CASSTQGDTEAFF
TRBJ2-3 | TRBV20-1 | - | many | TGCAGTGCTGCCGGGACATACATTAGCACAGATACGCAGTATTTT | CSAAGTYISTDTQYF
TRBJ2-1 | TRBV12-3/TRBV12-4 | TRBD1 | - | TGTGCCAGCAGTTTACGACAGGGGCGTTCAGAGCAGTTCTTC | CASSLRQGRSEQFF
TRBJ1-6 | TRBV3-1 | - | many | TGTGCCAGCAGCCAGACAGATAATTCACCCCTCCACTTT | CASSQTDNSPLHF
TRBJ1-2 | TRBV4-3 | - | many | TGCGCCAGCAGCCAAGACAGGGGCGGAGGCTACACCTTC | CASSQDRGGGYTF
TRBJ2-7 | TRBV10-3 | TRBD1 | many | TGTGCCATGGGACAGGCCGACTACGAGCAGTACTTC | CAMGQADYEQYF
TRBJ2-3 | TRBV10-3 | TRBD2 | - | TGTGCCATCATGAGCGGGGGGGCAACAGATACGCAGTATTTT | CAIMSGGATDTQYF
TRBJ1-1 | TRBV19 | - | many | TGTGCCAGCAGAGGGACGGTCACTGAAGCTTTCTTT | CASRGTVTEAFF
TRBJ1-5 | TRBV5-1 | - | many | TGCGCCAGCAGCTTAGCCGGGGGAGAGCCCCAGCATTTT | CASSLAGGEPQHF
TRBJ1-2 | TRBV6-1 | - | many | TGTGCCAGCGGGAACCCCCTAACCGGTGGCTACACCTTC | CASGNPLTGGYTF
TRBJ1-1 | TRBV5-1 | TRBD1 | many | TGCGCCAGCAGCCTCTCACGACAGGGATGGAACACTGAAGCTTTCTTT | CASSLSRQGWNTEAFF
TRBJ2-4 | TRBV7-2 | - | many | TGTGCCAGCAGCTTAGGAGGTCTAGCCAAAAACATTCAGTACTTC | CASSLGGLAKNIQYF
TRBJ2-3 | TRBV11-2 | TRBD1 | - | TGTGCCAGCAGCCGTAACGGTGAGGGGGCCGGCACAGATACGCAGTATTTT | CASSRNGEGAGTDTQYF
TRBJ2-7 | TRBV20-1 | TRBD2 | many | TGCAGTGCTCCCTACCCTCTAGCGGGAGGGGAAGAGCAGTACTTC | CSAPYPLAGGEEQYF